Shown below are 13 T cell receptor beta chains from a single sample sequenced in a study of OX40 agonist ivuxolimab in advanced cancers. Measured with immunoSEQ multiplex PCR; TCRdb has only the in-frame clones, and not every one. This sample has about 36,000 clones, with roughly 90% found just once. Sequenced here: CD4+ or CD8+ T cells sorted from blood, sampled in a trial of the OX40 agonist ivuxolimab. These receptors came from an adult with an advanced solid tumor such as melanoma, head and neck, liver or kidney cancer.

V is TRBV6-5 and J is TRBJ2-1; D is unclear. Germline loops: CDR1 MNHEY, CDR2 SVGAGI. The V gene lost 8 bases and the J gene lost 1 base, with 12 bases spanning the gap. The CDR3 has 14 amino acids. The CDR3: CASSLSRSYNEQFF. As DNA, the CDR3 is TGTGCCAGCTCCCTTAGTAGATCCTACAATGAGCAGTTCTTC.

In its sample, this clone was seen a few times. The gene calls are TRBV18 and TRBJ1-2; 8 bases are shared with TRBD1. Trimming at V came to 2 bases and at J to 6 bases, leaving 11 bases not matched to a gene. CDR3 size: 16 residues. Germline CDR1 reads KGHSH; CDR2 reads LQKENI. CDR3 DNA sequence: TGTGCCAGCTCACCATCTCGGCAGGGGGCGCGTGATGGCTACACCTTC. Translation gives CASSPSRQGARDGYTF. Full variable domain (rest looked up from reference TRBV18 and TRBJ1-2): NAGVMQNPRHLVRRRGQEARLRCSPMKGHSHVYWYRQLPEEGLKFMVYLQKENIIDESGMPKERFSAEFPKEGPSILRIQQVVRGDSAAYFCASSPSRQGARDGYTFGSGTRLTVV.

The gene calls are TRBV5-1 and TRBJ1-1; 12 positions agree with TRBD1. Trimming removed 4 bases from V and 1 base from J; junction bases left unmatched: 11. The CDR3 totals 18 residues. The germline V gene has CDR1 SGHRS and CDR2 YFSETQ. The CDR3 loop reads CASSNPGQGASWNTEAFF. The DNA of the CDR3 is TGCGCCAGCAGCAATCCGGGACAGGGGGCGTCTTGGAACACTGAAGCTTTCTTT.

V gene TRBV18 combines with J gene TRBJ2-5; D unclear. The last part of the DNA fits TRBJ2-7 better; the J call may be wrong. CDR1 is KGHSH and CDR2 is LQKENI in the germline V gene. This CDR3 spans 12 amino acids. The CDR3 is CASSPREDEQYF. The CDR3 DNA is TGTGCCAGCTCACCAAGGGAAGACGAGCAGTACTTC.

Sample share makes this clone medium-sized. The V and J genes are TRBV5-1 and TRBJ2-2, with D tentatively TRBD1 or TRBD2 (5 bases each). This CDR3 has 15 residues. Per germline, CDR1 SGHRS and CDR2 YFSETQ. The V end lost 4 bases, the J end lost 4 bases, and 14 bases lay between the germline ends. In nucleotides, the CDR3 is TGCGCCAGCAGCCTAGGGGACCTTCCCACCGGGGAGCTGTTTTTT. As protein: CASSLGDLPTGELFF.

This chain joins TRBV19 and TRBJ1-5; 8 bases map to TRBD1. This CDR3 comprises 16 residues. V gave up 2 bases and J gave up 2 bases; unmatched junction bases: 5. In germline, CDR1 is LNHDA, CDR2 SQIVND (reference sequence). CDR3 amino acids: CASSITGGGGNQPQHF. In DNA, the CDR3 is TGTGCCAGTAGTATAACAGGGGGTGGAGGCAATCAGCCCCAGCATTTT.

The V and J genes are TRBV18 and TRBJ1-5; D call uncertain. The length of the CDR3 is 14 residues. The V end was cut by 5 bases, the J end by 1 base, with 9 bases between. Germline loops: CDR1 KGHSH, CDR2 LQKENI. CDR3 residues: CASSSQTSNQPQHF. CDR3 coding DNA: TGTGCCAGCTCATCACAGACGAGCAATCAGCCCCAGCATTTT.

The chain links TRBV6-1 to TRBJ2-3, with a weak D call TRBD1 (5 bases). This CDR3 is built from 14 residues. In germline, CDR1 is MNHNS, CDR2 SASEGT. V shed 4 bases and J shed 3 bases, with 11 bases lying between them. The CDR3 protein is CASSGAGRTDTQYF. The DNA of the CDR3 is TGTGCCAGCAGTGGGGCAGGGCGGACAGATACGCAGTATTTT.

The chain recombines TRBV2 with TRBJ1-1; unclear D gene. Germline assignment: CDR1 SNHLY and CDR2 FYNNEI. Between the trimmed V and J ends, which lost 10 bases and 1 base, there was a span of 25 bases. The CDR3 is 17 amino acids. The chain's CDR3 is CATRERHLAVKNTEAFF. DNA for the CDR3: TGTGCCACCAGAGAACGCCATCTTGCAGTCAAGAACACTGAAGCTTTCTTT.

The DNA for the CDR3 is TGCGCCAGCAGAGGACGCGGGGGATACACAGATACGCAGTATTTT. It yields the protein CASRGRGGYTDTQYF. V is TRBV10-2 and J is TRBJ2-3; 7 bases line up with TRBD2. Germline V gene data show CDR1 as WSHSY and CDR2 as SAAADI. V lost 6 bases to trimming and J lost 2 bases; unmatched junction nucleotides: 8. This CDR3 has 15 amino acids.

The J gene is TRBJ1-5, the V gene TRBV10-3, with 7 bases identical to TRBD1. With V trimmed by 5 bases and J by 0 bases, 4 bases remained unmatched. The CDR3 has 15 residues. CDR1 and CDR2 from the germline V gene are ENHRY and SYGVKD. The CDR3 DNA sequence: TGTGCCATCAGTTCCCAGGGGGATAGCAATCAGCCCCAGCATTTT. Translation: CAISSQGDSNQPQHF.

The rearrangement joins TRBV5-1 to TRBJ2-5, with 8 bases fitting TRBD1. The germline V gene has CDR1 SGHRS and CDR2 YFSETQ. This CDR3 has 13 amino acids. Losses at the gene ends were 4 bases for V and 4 bases for J; bases not matched to a gene: 3. The CDR3: CASSDRGGETQYF. For the CDR3, the DNA is TGCGCCAGCAGCGACAGGGGCGGAGAGACCCAGTACTTC.

The rearrangement joins TRBV30 to TRBJ1-5, with TRBD1 matching 10 bases. J gave up 7 bases and V 2 bases, and 14 bases lay outside the gene matches. Germline CDR1 GTSNPN, CDR2 SVGIG (reference sequence). The CDR3 runs 17 residues. The CDR3 here is CAWSSGTGAIFGQPQHF. CDR3 DNA sequence: TGTGCCTGGAGTTCCGGGACAGGGGCGATTTTTGGGCAGCCCCAGCATTTT.